Following are 23 T cell receptor beta chains from one sample sequenced in a study of T cells in Graves' hyperthyroidism and ophthalmopathy. TCR beta CDR3 sequences were amplified from RNA transcripts. The HTBI set primed first-round TCR CDR3 RT-PCR. TCRdb used MiXCR to reprocess the multiplex PCR reads, holding one entry per CDR3 protein. The sample includes a few hundred thousand distinct CDR3 sequences, around 16% seen only once; the top ten take 7.5% to 8%. Sequencing was carried out using blood. The receptors originated from a woman aged 18 to 35 with Graves' hyperthyroidism.

This chain connects TRBV30 to TRBJ1-1; no firm D call. The CDR3 covers 11 residues. Germline loops: CDR1 GTSNPN, CDR2 SVGIG (reference sequence). V was trimmed by 4 bases and J by 3 bases, leaving 6 bases between them. The CDR3 loop reads CAWTRYTEAFF. As DNA, the CDR3 is TGTGCCTGGACCAGGTACACTGAAGCTTTCTTT.

This sequence joins TRBV3-1 and TRBJ2-7; D is unclear. CDR1 and CDR2 from the germline V gene are LGHDT and YNNKEL (reference sequence). The CDR3 contains 12 residues. Trimming removed 4 bases from V and 6 bases from J, with 10 bases in between. The CDR3 protein is CASSRLSAEQYF. The CDR3 DNA sequence: TGTGCCAGCAGCCGTTTATCAGCCGAGCAGTACTTC.

This clonotype has ten or more counts. This chain joins TRBV11-3 and TRBJ2-3, with TRBD2 as a possible D gene (6 bases). Trimming took off 0 bases at V and 2 bases at J, with 15 bases between the two ends. Germline CDR1 reads SGHNT; CDR2 reads YENEEA. The CDR3 is made up of 17 amino acids. The CDR3 coding sequence is TGTGCCAGCAGCTTAGAGCACGGGGGTCCCACCACAGATACGCAGTATTTT. It specifies CASSLEHGGPTTDTQYF. The full variable domain, with the rest looked up from reference TRBV11-3 and TRBJ2-3, is EAGVVQSPRYKIIEKKQPVAFWCNPISGHNTLYWYLQNLGQGPELLIRYENEEAVDDSQLPKDRFSAERLKGVDSTLKIQPAELGDSAVYLCASSLEHGGPTTDTQYFGPGTRLTVL.

This clonotype was detected a few times. The junction departs from the called germline gene at one end, perhaps through a read error. This chain uses TRBV11-1 with TRBJ1-3; 8 bases are a match to TRBD1. CDR3 length: 17 residues. Germline CDR1 SGHAT, CDR2 FQDESV (reference sequence). CDR3 nucleotides: TGCGCCAGCAGCCTCCTGGAGACAGGGGATTATGGAAACACCATATATTTT. This gives the protein CASSLLETGDYGNTIYF. Together with reference TRBV11-1 and TRBJ1-3, the CDR3 gives the full variable domain: EAEVAQSPRYKITEKSQAVAFWCDPISGHATLYWYRQILGQGPELLVQFQDESVVDDSQLPKDRFSAERLKGVDSTLKIQPAELGDSAMYLCASSLLETGDYGNTIYFGEGSWLTVV.

This clonotype has at least ten counts. This sequence joins TRBV14 and TRBJ2-3, with a weak D call TRBD1 (7 bases). This CDR3 comprises 14 residues. The germline gives CDR1 SGHDN, CDR2 FVKESK. Trimming took 6 bases from V and 4 from J, leaving 14 bases between them. The CDR3 region is CASRTGRSADTQYF. The DNA of the CDR3 is TGTGCCAGCAGGACAGGGAGGTCTGCAGATACGCAGTATTTT.

This clonotype has a count of ten or more. The V and J genes are TRBV5-8 and TRBJ2-7, with a tentative D call TRBD1 (7 bases). Germline assignment: CDR1 SGHTS and CDR2 YDEGEE. CDR3 length equals 14 residues. Trimming removed 4 bases at V and 2 bases at J, with 13 bases between. The CDR3 region has the DNA TGTGCCAGCAGCGTCCAGGGGGGCCCCTACGAGCAGTACTTC. This encodes CASSVQGGPYEQYF. The entire variable domain, with the rest obtained from reference TRBV5-8 and TRBJ2-7, is as follows: EAGVTQSPTHLIKTRGQQATLRCSPISGHTSVYWYQQALGLGLQFLLWYDEGEERNRGNFPPRFSGRQFPNYSSELNVNALELEDSALYLCASSVQGGPYEQYFGPGTRLTVT.

This chain links TRBV4-1 with TRBJ1-5, with D perhaps matching TRBD1 (6 bases). This CDR3 has 15 amino acids. Germline V gene sequence: CDR1 MGHRA, CDR2 YSYEKL. Trimming stripped 6 bases from V and 2 bases from J, with 14 bases between. In nucleotides, the CDR3 is TGCGCCAGCAGGGGGGCCGCCGCGGGCAATCAGCCCCAGCATTTT. It specifies CASRGAAAGNQPQHF.

This clonotype has ten or more counts. The rearrangement uses TRBV20-1 and TRBJ2-7, with no clear D. Trimming took off 2 bases at V and 2 bases at J, with 13 bases between the two ends. Germline CDR1 DFQATT, CDR2 SNEGSKA (reference sequence). The CDR3 runs to 14 residues. CDR3: CSARRSSVPYEQYF. The CDR3 DNA follows: TGCAGTGCTAGAAGATCAAGCGTCCCCTACGAGCAGTACTTC.

This clonotype was seen only a few times. The rearrangement joins TRBV6-1 to TRBJ1-2; TRBD1 agrees at 8 bases. The V and J ends lost 4 bases and 4 bases, in that order; junction bases with no gene match: 5. The germline V gene has CDR1 MNHNS and CDR2 SASEGT. This CDR3 contains 14 residues. The CDR3 nucleotides are TGTGCCAGCAGTGGATGGGACAGGAGCTATGGCTACACCTTC. Residues: CASSGWDRSYGYTF.

Turning to this clonotype: At one boundary the junction diverges from the germline segment, which might be a read error. The chain carries TRBV12-3 or TRBV12-4 and TRBJ1-1; unclear D gene. The CDR3 extends over 15 amino acids. DNA of the CDR3: TGTGCCAGCAGTTTGTCGCCCGGGATGAACACTGAGGCTCTCTTT. Encoded protein: CASSLSPGMNTEALF.

This clonotype showed up many times. The chain links TRBV4-1 to TRBJ2-3; D uncertain. CDR1 and CDR2 (germline): MGHRA, YSYEKL. The germline V and J ends were trimmed by 3 bases and 9 bases, with 22 bases remaining between them. The CDR3 contains 16 residues. The CDR3 is CASSHADLFTVQTQYF. CDR3 bases: TGCGCCAGCAGCCACGCCGACCTGTTCACCGTTCAAACGCAGTATTTT.

The chain links TRBV6-5 to TRBJ1-6, with D unresolved. V lost 0 bases, J lost 10 bases, and 16 bases lay in between. Looked up from germline, CDR1 is MNHEY and CDR2 is SVGAGI. The CDR3 is 16 amino acids. CDR3 nucleotide sequence: TGTGCCAGCAGTTACTCGTCCGGGTTTGGTCGATCACCCCTCCACTTT. Translation: CASSYSSGFGRSPLHF.

This clonotype came up many times. The chain has TRBV2 and TRBJ2-4; D not certain. V shed 1 base and J shed 7 bases, with 11 bases lying between them. The germline gives CDR1 SNHLY, CDR2 FYNNEI. The CDR3 is made up of 14 amino acids. The CDR3: CASSEGGLGNIQYF. The CDR3 DNA reads TGTGCCAGCAGTGAAGGTGGATTGGGGAACATTCAGTACTTC.

This chain connects TRBV10-3 to TRBJ2-2; tentative D call: TRBD2 (6 bases). This CDR3 region has 16 residues. V lost 1 base to trimming and J lost 2 bases, with 11 bases between them. Germline V gives CDR1 ENHRY, CDR2 SYGVKD. The CDR3 is CAISEFWRVNTGELFF. The CDR3 coding sequence is TGTGCCATCAGTGAGTTTTGGAGGGTCAACACCGGGGAGCTGTTTTTT.

This clonotype has just a few counts. At one of its ends the junction is not consistent with the germline gene, which may arise from a read error. This sequence joins TRBV7-7 and TRBJ2-3, with D perhaps given as TRBD1 or TRBD2 (6 bases each). Germline V lookup: CDR1 SSHAT, CDR2 FNYEAQ (reference sequence). The length of the CDR3 is 14 residues. This chain's CDR3 is CASSPGTEGDTRYF. CDR3 nucleotide sequence: TGTGCTAGCAGCCCCGGGACTGAGGGGGATACGCGGTATTTT.

This clonotype was observed at least ten times. V usage is TRBV7-6 and J usage is TRBJ1-6; tentatively, D is TRBD1 (5 bases). With 5 bases removed from V and 11 bases from J, the gap between germline ends came to 13 bases. The CDR3 covers 13 residues. Germline lookup yields CDR1 SGHVS and CDR2 FNYEAQ. For the CDR3, the DNA is TGTGCCAGCAGCGGGGTTGGGGGTCCACCCCTCCACTTT. As protein: CASSGVGGPPLHF.

V gene TRBV20-1 combines with J gene TRBJ2-7; D may be TRBD2 (5 bases). The V gene lost 0 bases and the J gene lost 5 bases, with 14 bases spanning the gap. The germline CDR1 and CDR2 sequences are DFQATT and SNEGSKA (reference sequence). CDR3 size: 14 residues. CDR3 bases: TGCAGTGCTAGAGATCCCCTTGGACTCCACGAGCAGTACTTC. It encodes CSARDPLGLHEQYF.

This clonotype was counted only a few times. The V and J genes are TRBV20-1 and TRBJ2-1, with 12 bases that match TRBD2. Trimming removed 1 base from V and 12 bases from J; junction bases left unmatched: 19. Germline values: CDR1 DFQATT, CDR2 SNEGSKA (reference sequence). This CDR3 is built from 18 residues. CDR3 amino acids: CSARVPGGTSGGSWGQFF. The DNA of the CDR3 is TGCAGTGCTAGAGTTCCGGGGGGAACTAGCGGGGGGTCCTGGGGGCAGTTCTTC.

This clonotype occurred many times. The chain recombines TRBV6-1 with TRBJ2-7, with a weak D call TRBD2 (5 bases). V was trimmed by 6 bases and J by 0 bases, leaving 12 bases between them. The CDR3 loop spans 14 amino acids. Germline V CDR1 and CDR2: MNHNS, SASEGT. CDR3 amino acids: CASRLTGSSYEQYF. The CDR3 nucleotides are TGTGCCAGCAGACTCACGGGGAGCTCCTACGAGCAGTACTTC.

Many counts were recorded for this clonotype. This chain connects TRBV20-1 to TRBJ2-7; D unresolved. This CDR3 spans 12 amino acids. Germline V gene lookup returns CDR1 DFQATT and CDR2 SNEGSKA (reference sequence). V lost 5 bases to trimming and J lost 2 bases, with 10 bases between them. The CDR3 coding sequence is TGCAGTGCTGGCGTTGTTCCCTACGAGCAGTACTTC. Translation: CSAGVVPYEQYF.

The table lists this clonotype with many counts. The V gene is TRBV6-1, the J gene TRBJ2-1; the match to TRBD2 covers 10 bases. Looked up from germline, CDR1 is MNHNS and CDR2 is SASEGT. The V segment lost 5 bases and the J segment 2 bases; nucleotides outside the gene matches: 9. The CDR3 is 17 residues long. In DNA form, the CDR3 reads TGTGCCAGCAGTTATGCTAGCGGGAGAATCACCTACAATGAGCAGTTCTTC. It translates to CASSYASGRITYNEQFF.

On this clonotype: Germline and junction disagree at one end, which may indicate a read error. This chain links TRBV5-1 with TRBJ2-3; no clear D gene. CDR3 length equals 13 residues. Germline V gene lookup returns CDR1 SGHRS and CDR2 YFSETQ. CDR3 sequence: CAGSRGDPDTQYF. In DNA, the CDR3 is TGCGCCGGCAGCAGAGGTGACCCGGATACGCAGTATTTT.

The chain couples TRBV7-9 to TRBJ2-7, with 7 bases identical to TRBD1. V shed 5 bases and J 4 bases; nucleotides not matched to a gene: 11. The CDR3 contains 15 residues. Germline V lookup: CDR1 SEHNR, CDR2 FQNEAQ (reference sequence). For the CDR3, the DNA is TGTGCCAGCAGCCCCCCCCGCAGGGGGATTTACGAGCAGTACTTC. This translates into CASSPPRRGIYEQYF.